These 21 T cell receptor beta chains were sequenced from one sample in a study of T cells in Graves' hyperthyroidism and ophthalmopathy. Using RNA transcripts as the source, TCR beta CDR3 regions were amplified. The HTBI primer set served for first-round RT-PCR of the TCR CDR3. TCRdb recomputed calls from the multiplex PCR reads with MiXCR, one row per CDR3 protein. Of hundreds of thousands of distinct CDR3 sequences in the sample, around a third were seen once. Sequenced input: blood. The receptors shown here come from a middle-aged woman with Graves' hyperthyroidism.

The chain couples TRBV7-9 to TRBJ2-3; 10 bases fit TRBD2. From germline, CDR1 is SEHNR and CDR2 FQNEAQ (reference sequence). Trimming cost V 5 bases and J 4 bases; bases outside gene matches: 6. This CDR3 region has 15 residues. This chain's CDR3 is CASSASGRDPDTQYF. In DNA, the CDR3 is TGTGCCAGCAGCGCCAGCGGGAGGGACCCAGATACGCAGTATTTT.

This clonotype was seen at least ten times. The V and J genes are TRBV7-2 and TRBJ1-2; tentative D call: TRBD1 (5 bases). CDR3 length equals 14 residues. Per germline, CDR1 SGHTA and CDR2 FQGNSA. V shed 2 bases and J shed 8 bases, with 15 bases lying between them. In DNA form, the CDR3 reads TGTGCCAGCAGCTTATTCGGACGGTCAGGGGGCTACACCTTC. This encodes CASSLFGRSGGYTF. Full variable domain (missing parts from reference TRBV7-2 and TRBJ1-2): GAGVSQSPSNKVTEKGKDVELRCDPISGHTALYWYRQSLGQGLEFLIYFQGNSAPDKSGLPSDRFSAERTGGSVSTLTIQRTQQEDSAVYLCASSLFGRSGGYTFGSGTRLTVV.

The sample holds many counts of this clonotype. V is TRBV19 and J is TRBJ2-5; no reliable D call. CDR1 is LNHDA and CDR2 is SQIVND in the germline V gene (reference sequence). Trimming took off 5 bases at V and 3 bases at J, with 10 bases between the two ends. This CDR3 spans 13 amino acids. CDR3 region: CASSGLGKETQYF. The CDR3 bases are TGTGCCAGTAGTGGATTGGGAAAAGAGACCCAGTACTTC. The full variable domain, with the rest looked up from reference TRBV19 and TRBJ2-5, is DGGITQSPKYLFRKEGQNVTLSCEQNLNHDAMYWYRQDPGQGLRLIYYSQIVNDFQKGDIAEGYSVSREKKESFPLTVTSAQKNPTAFYLCASSGLGKETQYFGPGTRLLVL.

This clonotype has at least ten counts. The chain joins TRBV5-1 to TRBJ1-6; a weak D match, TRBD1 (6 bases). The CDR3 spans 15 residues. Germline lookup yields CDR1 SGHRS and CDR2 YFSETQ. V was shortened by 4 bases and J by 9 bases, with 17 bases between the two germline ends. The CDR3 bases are TGCGCCAGCAGCGTCCAACAGGGTGCCGGTTCACCCCTCCACTTT. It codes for CASSVQQGAGSPLHF.

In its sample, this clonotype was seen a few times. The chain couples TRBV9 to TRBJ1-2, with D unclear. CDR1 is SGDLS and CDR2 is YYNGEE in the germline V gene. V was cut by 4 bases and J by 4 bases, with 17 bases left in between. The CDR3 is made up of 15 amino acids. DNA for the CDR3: TGTGCCAGCAGCCCCGGTGGCAGCCAAACCTATGGCTACACCTTC. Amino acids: CASSPGGSQTYGYTF.

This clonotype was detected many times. CDR3 DNA: TGCAGCGTTGACGGGGGGGATAGCAATCAGCCCCAGCATTTT. The encoded protein is CSVDGGDSNQPQHF. The rearrangement uses TRBV29-1 and TRBJ1-5, with D possibly TRBD1 on 5 matching bases. Germline lookup yields CDR1 SQVTM and CDR2 ANQGSEA. This CDR3 has 14 residues. Trimming removed 3 bases from V and 0 bases from J, with 9 bases in between.

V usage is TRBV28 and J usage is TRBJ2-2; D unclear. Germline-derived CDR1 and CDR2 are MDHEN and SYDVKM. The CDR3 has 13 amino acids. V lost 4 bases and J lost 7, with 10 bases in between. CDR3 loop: CASSSHRDGELFF. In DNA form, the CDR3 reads TGTGCCAGCAGTTCTCATAGGGACGGGGAGCTGTTTTTT.

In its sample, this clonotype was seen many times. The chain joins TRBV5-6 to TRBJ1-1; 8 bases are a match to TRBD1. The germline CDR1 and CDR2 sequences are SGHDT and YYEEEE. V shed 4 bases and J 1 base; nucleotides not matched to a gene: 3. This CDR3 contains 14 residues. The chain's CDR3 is CASSVGQGNTEAFF. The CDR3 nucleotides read TGTGCCAGCAGCGTCGGACAGGGGAACACTGAAGCTTTCTTT.

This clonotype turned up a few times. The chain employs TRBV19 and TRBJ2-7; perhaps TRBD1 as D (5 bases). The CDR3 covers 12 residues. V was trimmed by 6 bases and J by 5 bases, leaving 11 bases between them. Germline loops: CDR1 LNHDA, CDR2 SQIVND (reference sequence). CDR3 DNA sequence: TGTGCCAGTAGCTATGGCAGGGACGAGCAGTACTTC. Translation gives CASSYGRDEQYF.

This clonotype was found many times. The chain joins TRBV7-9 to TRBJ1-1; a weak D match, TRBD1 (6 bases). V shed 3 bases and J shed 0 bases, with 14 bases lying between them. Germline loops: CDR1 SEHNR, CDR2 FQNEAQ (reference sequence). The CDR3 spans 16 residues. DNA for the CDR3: TGTGCCAGCAGCTTTACGCAGGGGTCCATGAACACTGAAGCTTTCTTT. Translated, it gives CASSFTQGSMNTEAFF.

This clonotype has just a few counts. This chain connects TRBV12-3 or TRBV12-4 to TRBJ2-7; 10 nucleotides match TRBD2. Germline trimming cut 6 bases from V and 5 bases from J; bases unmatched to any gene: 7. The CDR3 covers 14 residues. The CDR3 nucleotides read TGTGCCAGCAGCCCTAGCGGGAGCCCCCACGAGCAGTACTTC. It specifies CASSPSGSPHEQYF.

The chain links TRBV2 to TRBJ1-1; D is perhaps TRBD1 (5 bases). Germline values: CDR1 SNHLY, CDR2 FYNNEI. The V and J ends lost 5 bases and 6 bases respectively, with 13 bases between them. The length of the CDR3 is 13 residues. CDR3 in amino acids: CASSPQVEAEAFF. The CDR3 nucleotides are TGTGCCAGCAGTCCACAGGTGGAGGCTGAAGCTTTCTTT.

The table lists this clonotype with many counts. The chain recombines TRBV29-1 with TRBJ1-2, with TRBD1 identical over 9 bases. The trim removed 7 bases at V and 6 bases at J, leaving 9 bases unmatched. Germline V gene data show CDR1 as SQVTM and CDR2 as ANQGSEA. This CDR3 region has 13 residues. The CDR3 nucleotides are TGCAGCGGAGAGGGACAGGGAGAAAATGGCTACACCTTC. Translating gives CSGEGQGENGYTF.

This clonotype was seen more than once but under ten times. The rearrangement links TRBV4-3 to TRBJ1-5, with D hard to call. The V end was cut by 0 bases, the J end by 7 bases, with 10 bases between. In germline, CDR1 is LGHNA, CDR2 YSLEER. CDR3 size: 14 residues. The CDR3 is CASSQDSAFQPQHF. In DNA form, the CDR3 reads TGCGCCAGCAGCCAAGATTCCGCGTTCCAGCCCCAGCATTTT.

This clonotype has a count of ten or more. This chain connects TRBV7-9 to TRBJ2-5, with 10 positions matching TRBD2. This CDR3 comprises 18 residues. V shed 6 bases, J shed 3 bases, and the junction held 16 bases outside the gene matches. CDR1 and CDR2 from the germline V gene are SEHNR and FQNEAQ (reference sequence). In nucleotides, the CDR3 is TGTGCCAGCAGACGCCGGGGACGGACCAGCGGGGGGGAAGAGACCCAGTACTTC. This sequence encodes CASRRRGRTSGGEETQYF.

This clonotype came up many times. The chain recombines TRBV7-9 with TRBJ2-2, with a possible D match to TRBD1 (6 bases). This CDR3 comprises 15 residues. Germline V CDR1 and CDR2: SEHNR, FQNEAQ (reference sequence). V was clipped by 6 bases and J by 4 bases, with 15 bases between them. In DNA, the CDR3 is TGTGCCAGCAGTCCATCTAGGGACACCACCGGGGAGCTGTTTTTT. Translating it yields CASSPSRDTTGELFF.

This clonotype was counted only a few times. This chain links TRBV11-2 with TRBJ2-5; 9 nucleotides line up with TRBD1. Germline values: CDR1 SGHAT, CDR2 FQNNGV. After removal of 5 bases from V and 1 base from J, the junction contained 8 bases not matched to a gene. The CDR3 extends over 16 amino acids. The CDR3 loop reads CASSHRDRAFQETQYF. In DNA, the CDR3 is TGTGCCAGCAGCCACCGGGACAGGGCCTTCCAAGAGACCCAGTACTTC.

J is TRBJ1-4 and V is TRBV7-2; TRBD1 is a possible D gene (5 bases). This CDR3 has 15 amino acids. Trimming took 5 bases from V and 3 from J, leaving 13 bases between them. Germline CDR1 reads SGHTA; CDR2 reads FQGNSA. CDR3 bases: TGTGCCAGCAGCGGTCAGGGAGGACCTAATGAAAAACTGTTTTTT. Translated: CASSGQGGPNEKLFF.

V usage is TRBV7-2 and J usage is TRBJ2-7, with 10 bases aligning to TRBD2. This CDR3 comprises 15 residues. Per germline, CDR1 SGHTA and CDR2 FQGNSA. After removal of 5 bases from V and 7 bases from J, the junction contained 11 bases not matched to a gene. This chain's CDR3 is CASSPAGGRTGEQYF. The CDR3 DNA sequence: TGTGCCAGCAGCCCAGCGGGGGGGCGGACCGGGGAGCAGTACTTC.

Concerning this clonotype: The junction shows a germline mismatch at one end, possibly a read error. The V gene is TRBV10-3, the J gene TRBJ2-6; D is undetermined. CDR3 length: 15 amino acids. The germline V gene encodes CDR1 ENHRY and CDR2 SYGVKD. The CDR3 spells CASSVGVSGANVLTF. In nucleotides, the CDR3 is TGTGCCAGCAGTGTTGGGGTCTCTGGGGCCAACGTCCTGACTTTC.

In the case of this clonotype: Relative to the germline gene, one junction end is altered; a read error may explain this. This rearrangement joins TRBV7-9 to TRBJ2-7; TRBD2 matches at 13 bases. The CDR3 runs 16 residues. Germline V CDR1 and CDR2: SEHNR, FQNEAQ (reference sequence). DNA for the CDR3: TGTACCAGCAGCCAAGGGACTAGCGGGACTAACTACGAGCAGTACTTC. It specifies CTSSQGTSGTNYEQYF.